What follows are 22 T cell receptor beta chains derived from one specimen sequenced in a study of shared clonotypes between healthy human individuals. TCRdb keeps only in-frame clones here, not all; method: immunoSEQ multiplex PCR. The profile shows over a million clones, about 84% of them singletons. Sequenced sample: memory CD4+ T cells from PBMCs. Stated subset: CD45RA-negative fraction. These receptors were taken from a man aged 18 to 29 in good health. Some clones in this sample may be carry-over from other donors' samples.

This rearrangement joins TRBV4-3 to TRBJ2-1, with D possibly matching TRBD2 (6 bases). Germline assignment: CDR1 LGHNA and CDR2 YSLEER. Trimming stripped 1 base from V and 14 bases from J, with 18 bases between. There are 14 residues in the CDR3. CDR3 loop: CASSQGGLAFRKFF. The CDR3 DNA follows: TGCGCCAGCAGCCAAGGGGGACTGGCCTTTCGAAAGTTCTTC.

The genes are TRBV9 and TRBJ1-5, with 8 nucleotides matching TRBD1. J was trimmed by 6 bases and V by 3 bases; bases with no gene match: 2. The germline V gene has CDR1 SGDLS and CDR2 YYNGEE. CDR3 length: 13 residues. CDR3 protein: CASSDTGGQPQHF. The CDR3, as DNA: TGTGCCAGCAGCGACACAGGGGGTCAGCCCCAGCATTTT.

The gene calls are TRBV28 and TRBJ1-2; possible D gene TRBD1, 5 bases. V was clipped by 7 bases and J by 3 bases, with 15 bases between them. This CDR3 spans 14 amino acids. Germline V gene lookup returns CDR1 MDHEN and CDR2 SYDVKM. The CDR3 DNA reads as TGTGCCAGCACCCACTCGGGGCTTGACTATGGCTACACCTTC. As protein: CASTHSGLDYGYTF.

The J gene is TRBJ2-2, the V gene TRBV5-1; D is possibly TRBD1 or TRBD2 (5 bases each). Trimming shortened V by 3 bases and J by 5 bases, and 14 bases separated the two germline ends. Germline CDR1 is SGHRS and CDR2 is YFSETQ. This CDR3 spans 15 amino acids. The CDR3 spells CASSSSQGYTGELFF. The CDR3 DNA sequence: TGCGCCAGCAGCTCTAGCCAGGGTTATACCGGGGAGCTGTTTTTT.

J is TRBJ2-1 and V is TRBV6-6; 7 bases are shared with TRBD1. Germline CDR1 MNHNY, CDR2 SVGAGI (reference sequence). V dropped 6 bases and J dropped 3; count of bases not matched to a gene: 8. The CDR3 is 15 residues long. The CDR3, as DNA: TGTGCCAGCAGGACACAGGGGTACGGCTACAATGAGCAGTTCTTC. It encodes CASRTQGYGYNEQFF.

The rearrangement joins TRBV29-1 to TRBJ1-2; D gene unclear. CDR1 SQVTM and CDR2 ANQGSEA come from the germline V gene. With 3 bases removed from V and 2 bases from J, the gap between germline ends came to 7 bases. The CDR3 sequence is 12 residues long. The CDR3 nucleotides are TGCAGCGTTGAGCCGGGAAACTATGGCTACACCTTC. Protein: CSVEPGNYGYTF.

This chain joins TRBV13 and TRBJ1-6; D gene uncertain. V lost 1 base and J lost 6, with 10 bases in between. The length of the CDR3 is 15 residues. Germline V lookup: CDR1 PRHDT, CDR2 FYEKMQ (reference sequence). The CDR3 protein is CASSLVSAGNSPLHF. The CDR3 nucleotides read TGTGCCAGCAGCTTAGTTTCTGCGGGTAATTCACCCCTCCACTTT.

This sequence joins TRBV5-4 and TRBJ2-7; possibly TRBD1 or TRBD2 for D (5 bases each). The germline V and J ends were trimmed by 0 bases and 3 bases, with 13 bases remaining between them. Germline CDR1 SGHNT, CDR2 YYREEE (reference sequence). This CDR3 is 15 amino acids long. CDR3 residues: CASSLERGALYEQYF. The CDR3 DNA follows: TGTGCCAGCAGCTTGGAGAGGGGCGCTCTCTACGAGCAGTACTTC.

V is TRBV19 and J is TRBJ1-5; a possible D gene is TRBD1 (6 bases). Trimming cost V 4 bases and J 3 bases, with 16 bases left between them. This CDR3 spans 16 amino acids. Germline values: CDR1 LNHDA, CDR2 SQIVND (reference sequence). The DNA for the CDR3 is TGTGCCAGTAGTACCTGGGGCAGGGGTGACAATCAGCCCCAGCATTTT. This encodes CASSTWGRGDNQPQHF.

V is TRBV6-4 and J is TRBJ2-7, with D possibly being TRBD1 (6 bases). The CDR3 is 16 residues long. Looked up from germline, CDR1 is MRHNA and CDR2 is SNTAGT. Trimming cost V 0 bases and J 5 bases, with 17 bases left between them. The CDR3 DNA reads TGTGCCAGCAGTGACTCGATCCCAGGGGATCTCAACGAGCAGTACTTC. Amino acid sequence: CASSDSIPGDLNEQYF.

The chain combines TRBV29-1 with TRBJ2-7; the D is unclear. The CDR3 consists of 14 residues. Germline V gene sequence: CDR1 SQVTM, CDR2 ANQGSEA. Trimming took 0 bases from V and 5 from J, leaving 14 bases between them. CDR3 coding DNA: TGCAGCGTTGAAGATGGTTATGGGCATAACGAGCAGTACTTC. It specifies CSVEDGYGHNEQYF.

The chain has TRBV7-2 and TRBJ2-7; 7 bases align to TRBD2. The CDR3 spans 15 residues. Per the germline V gene, CDR1 is SGHTA and CDR2 is FQGNSA. With 3 bases clipped from V and 2 bases from J, the junction kept 7 bases outside the gene matches. CDR3: CASSFRRGLTYEQYF. The DNA for the CDR3 is TGTGCCAGCAGCTTTCGGCGGGGACTAACCTACGAGCAGTACTTC. Full variable domain (missing parts from reference TRBV7-2 and TRBJ2-7): GAGVSQSPSNKVTEKGKDVELRCDPISGHTALYWYRQSLGQGLEFLIYFQGNSAPDKSGLPSDRFSAERTGGSVSTLTIQRTQQEDSAVYLCASSFRRGLTYEQYFGPGTRLTVT.

This clone was picked up a small number of times. A far larger clone is off by one base, so a read error is likely. The same CDR3 arises from other DNA sequences in this sample as well. V and J are TRBV7-9 and TRBJ1-2; no reliable D call. The germline V gene encodes CDR1 SEHNR and CDR2 FQNEAQ (reference sequence). The CDR3 spans 14 residues. In DNA form, the CDR3 reads TGTGCTAGCAGCTTAGCGTCCGGGAACTATGGCTACACCTTC. It codes for CASSLASGNYGYTF. Supplemented by reference TRBV7-9 and TRBJ1-2, the full variable domain reads DTGVSQNPRHKITKRGQNVTFRCDPISEHNRLYWYRQTLGQGPEFLTYFQNEAQLEKSRLLSDRFSAERPKGSFSTLEIQRTEQGDSAMYLCASSLASGNYGYTFGSGTRLTVV.

As for this clone: This sample includes further DNA sequences coding for the same CDR3. The chain combines TRBV30 with TRBJ1-3, with D unresolved. The V end was cut by 0 bases, the J end by 4 bases, with 7 bases between. Germline V CDR1 and CDR2: GTSNPN, SVGIG (reference sequence). This CDR3 contains 13 residues. In DNA, the CDR3 is TGTGCCTGGAGTGTTCTATCCGGAAACACCATATATTTT. As protein: CAWSVLSGNTIYF.

The chain employs TRBV27 and TRBJ2-2; 15 bases are a match to TRBD2. CDR3 length equals 18 residues. V shed 8 bases, J shed 5 bases, and the junction held 12 bases outside the gene matches. Germline V gene sequence: CDR1 MNHEY, CDR2 SMNVEV (reference sequence). CDR3 residues: CASRPRTSGRAETGELFF. DNA for the CDR3: TGTGCCAGCCGACCCCGGACTAGCGGGAGGGCTGAGACCGGGGAGCTGTTTTTT.

The chain has TRBV2 and TRBJ1-5; maybe TRBD1 (6 bases). The germline V gene encodes CDR1 SNHLY and CDR2 FYNNEI. The CDR3 sequence is 15 residues long. CDR3 sequence reads: CATRGGRGGNQPQHF. In DNA form, the CDR3 reads TGTGCTACCAGGGGCGGAAGGGGCGGCAATCAGCCCCAGCATTTT. Full variable domain (rest looked up from reference TRBV2 and TRBJ1-5): EPEVTQTPSHQVTQMGQEVILRCVPISNHLYFYWYRQILGQKVEFLVSFYNNEISEKSEIFDDQFSVERPDGSNFTLKIRSTKLEDSAMYFCATRGGRGGNQPQHFGDGTRLSIL.

This clone has only one observation. The V and J genes are TRBV2 and TRBJ2-5; 9 bases align to TRBD1. Germline V gives CDR1 SNHLY, CDR2 FYNNEI. The V gene end was trimmed by 10 bases and the J gene end by 3 bases; junction bases not matched to a gene: 6. The CDR3 sequence is 13 residues long. Written as DNA, the CDR3 is TGTGCCACCGGGACAGGGCTTGAAGAGACCCAGTACTTC. Protein product: CATGTGLEETQYF.

The DNA of the CDR3 is TGCGCCAGCAGCCAAGGAGACACAACGGCCGTCTATGGCTACACCTTC. It codes for CASSQGDTTAVYGYTF. The chain combines TRBV4-1 with TRBJ1-2, with no clear D. This CDR3 region has 16 residues. CDR1 and CDR2 (germline): MGHRA, YSYEKL. The V end was cut by 1 base, the J end by 4 bases, with 16 bases between.

This clone appeared many times. Other DNA sequences within the sample encode an identical CDR3. The V gene is TRBV2, the J gene TRBJ1-4; TRBD1 matches at 7 bases. Germline CDR1 reads SNHLY; CDR2 reads FYNNEI. The CDR3 is 14 residues long. After removal of 6 bases from V and 1 base from J, the junction contained 2 bases not matched to a gene. The CDR3 region is CASRPGGTNEKLFF. Here the CDR3 DNA reads TGTGCCAGCAGGCCAGGGGGAACTAATGAAAAACTGTTTTTT. The full variable domain, rest sourced from reference TRBV2 and TRBJ1-4, is EPEVTQTPSHQVTQMGQEVILRCVPISNHLYFYWYRQILGQKVEFLVSFYNNEISEKSEIFDDQFSVERPDGSNFTLKIRSTKLEDSAMYFCASRPGGTNEKLFFGSGTQLSVL.

The sample holds one count of this clone. The chain carries TRBV28 and TRBJ2-7, with D perhaps matching TRBD2 (5 bases). This CDR3 contains 14 residues. Germline V gives CDR1 MDHEN, CDR2 SYDVKM. Trimming shortened V by 6 bases and J by 3 bases, and 15 bases separated the two germline ends. The CDR3, as DNA: TGTGCCAGCAGCACGACCGGGATTAACTACGAGCAGTACTTC. Protein: CASSTTGINYEQYF.

The chain employs TRBV4-1 and TRBJ2-1; tentative D call: TRBD1 (5 bases). The CDR3 covers 15 residues. Germline V gives CDR1 MGHRA, CDR2 YSYEKL. V lost 4 bases to trimming and J lost 9 bases, with 19 bases between them. CDR3 nucleotide sequence: TGCGCCAGCAGCCCCCGTAGACAGTTTCAAAGTGAGCAGTTCTTC. Protein: CASSPRRQFQSEQFF.

This chain links TRBV6-6 with TRBJ2-7, with a tentative D call TRBD2 (6 bases). Trimming stripped 8 bases from V and 3 bases from J, with 11 bases between. CDR1 is MNHNY, CDR2 SVGAGI, per germline (reference sequence). This CDR3 contains 12 residues. CDR3 amino acids: CASGGRHYEQYF. DNA of the CDR3: TGTGCCAGCGGGGGGAGGCACTACGAGCAGTACTTC.